This T cell receptor (beta chain) was documented in a study of T-cell reconstitution after alpha-beta-depleted transplantation in children. Using unique molecular identifiers, the investigators prepared the TCRbeta library. TCRdb re-called the PCR reads with MiXCR, one entry per CDR3 protein. Among about 360,000 distinct CDR3 sequences listed, approximately 12% were seen once. Trimming stripped 4 bases from V and 10 bases from J, with 11 bases between. In germline, CDR1 is SGHAT, CDR2 FQNNGV. The CDR3 is 12 amino acids. This clonotype was observed a few times. The source material was PBMCs, sampled from the stem cell graft. The chain links TRBV11-2 to TRBJ2-1; no firm D call. This clonotype originated in a human donor who donated a stem cell graft to a child with Fanconi anemia. CDR3 region: CASSSTSGEQFF. CDR3 in DNA: TGTGCCAGCAGCTCAACCTCCGGAGAGCAGTTCTTC.